Shown below are 23 T cell receptor beta chains from a single sample sequenced in a study of T cell responses to AZD1222 COVID-19 vaccine. The method was immunoSEQ multiplex PCR; TCRdb's version includes in-frame clones alone and lacks a portion of them. The sample shows fewer than 85,000 clones, roughly 87% of them seen only once. This material consisted of peripheral blood, taken 28 days after the second AZD1222 dose. The receptors here all came from an adult who received the AZD1222 COVID-19 vaccine.

The genes are TRBV7-2 and TRBJ2-2; D remains unclear. Germline lookup yields CDR1 SGHTA and CDR2 FQGNSA. The CDR3 spans 12 residues. Trimming stripped 5 bases from V and 2 bases from J, with 3 bases between. CDR3 coding DNA: TGTGCCAGCAGCCATAACACCGGGGAGCTGTTTTTT. Residues: CASSHNTGELFF.

The chain uses TRBV18 and TRBJ1-1; D uncertain. This CDR3 contains 14 residues. Germline CDR1 KGHSH, CDR2 LQKENI. V was shortened by 4 bases and J by 0 bases, with 9 bases between the two germline ends. In DNA form, the CDR3 reads TGTGCCAGCTCACTCAAAGCAATGAACACTGAAGCTTTCTTT. Protein product: CASSLKAMNTEAFF.

Only one count was recorded for this clone. The V call is TRBV24-1, the J call TRBJ2-2, with D perhaps matching TRBD1 (5 bases). V was cut by 2 bases and J by 1 base, with 7 bases left in between. The CDR3 covers 15 residues. Germline CDR1 reads KGHDR; CDR2 reads SFDVKD. The CDR3 sequence is CATSDSGLNTGELFF. DNA for the CDR3: TGTGCCACCAGTGATTCAGGGTTGAACACCGGGGAGCTGTTTTTT.

This rearrangement joins TRBV28 to TRBJ2-1, with a possible D match to TRBD2 (6 bases). The length of the CDR3 is 14 residues. V lost 4 bases and J lost 7, with 14 bases in between. Per germline, CDR1 MDHEN and CDR2 SYDVKM. This CDR3 reads CASSSRRGRNEQFF. The DNA for the CDR3 is TGTGCCAGCAGTTCCCGAAGAGGGAGGAATGAGCAGTTCTTC.

The CDR3 spells CASSLRRASGPSDTQYF. The CDR3 DNA sequence: TGTGCCAGCAGCTTACGTCGGGCTAGCGGACCCTCGGATACGCAGTATTTT. The V and J genes are TRBV7-9 and TRBJ2-3; 7 bases are a match to TRBD2. Germline loops: CDR1 SEHNR, CDR2 FQNEAQ (reference sequence). J lost 6 bases, V lost 2 bases, and 14 bases had no gene match. This CDR3 has 17 amino acids. Filled out from reference TRBV7-9 and TRBJ2-3, the complete variable domain reads DTGVSQNPRHKITKRGQNVTFRCDPISEHNRLYWYRQTLGQGPEFLTYFQNEAQLEKSRLLSDRFSAERPKGSFSTLEIQRTEQGDSAMYLCASSLRRASGPSDTQYFGPGTRLTVL.

The gene calls are TRBV4-2 and TRBJ2-3, with D unresolved. Germline V gives CDR1 LGHNA, CDR2 YNFKEQ. This CDR3 is 12 amino acids long. Trimming left V 4 bases short and J 3 bases short, with 5 bases between. For the CDR3, the DNA is TGTGCCAGCAGCCTGGTGACAGATACGCAGTATTTT. It codes for CASSLVTDTQYF.

J is TRBJ1-1 and V is TRBV5-1, with D uncertain. Germline V gene sequence: CDR1 SGHRS, CDR2 YFSETQ. CDR3 size: 15 residues. The V end lost 0 bases, the J end lost 5 bases, and 14 bases lay between the germline ends. CDR3 bases: TGCGCCAGCAGCTTGGGAGTTGGGGTGTCGACTGAAGCTTTCTTT. Translating gives CASSLGVGVSTEAFF.

V gene TRBV19 combines with J gene TRBJ1-4; D call uncertain. Trimming pared 5 bases from V and 8 bases from J, leaving 18 bases between. Germline V gene data show CDR1 as LNHDA and CDR2 as SQIVND (reference sequence). This CDR3 spans 15 amino acids. The CDR3 nucleotides are TGTGCCAGTAGTTCGACGGGGAGTCTTAAGGAAAAACTGTTTTTT. Protein: CASSSTGSLKEKLFF.

This chain joins TRBV2 and TRBJ1-1; no definite D call. The CDR3 runs to 13 residues. Germline loops: CDR1 SNHLY, CDR2 FYNNEI. The V gene lost 6 bases and the J gene lost 2 bases, with 10 bases spanning the gap. The CDR3 DNA is TGTGCCAGCAGCTCGGGAGGAAACACTGAAGCTTTCTTT. Residues: CASSSGGNTEAFF. The full variable domain, rest sourced from reference TRBV2 and TRBJ1-1, is EPEVTQTPSHQVTQMGQEVILRCVPISNHLYFYWYRQILGQKVEFLVSFYNNEISEKSEIFDDQFSVERPDGSNFTLKIRSTKLEDSAMYFCASSSGGNTEAFFGQGTRLTVV.

This chain links TRBV5-6 with TRBJ1-5; D unresolved. V lost 0 bases and J 3 bases, leaving 10 bases between the germline ends. The CDR3 sequence is 15 residues long. Germline loops: CDR1 SGHDT, CDR2 YYEEEE. CDR3 region: CASSLVGSPNQPQHF. Written as DNA, the CDR3 is TGTGCCAGCAGCTTGGTCGGTAGTCCCAATCAGCCCCAGCATTTT.

V gene TRBV28 combines with J gene TRBJ1-4; no definite D call. Germline CDR1 reads MDHEN; CDR2 reads SYDVKM. V lost 5 bases and J 0 bases, leaving 10 bases between the germline ends. The CDR3 runs 15 residues. The CDR3, as DNA: TGTGCCAGCAGTCCTCGACCTACAACTAATGAAAAACTGTTTTTT. It is translated as CASSPRPTTNEKLFF.

The chain uses TRBV27 and TRBJ2-3; no clear D gene. Germline V gives CDR1 MNHEY, CDR2 SMNVEV (reference sequence). The CDR3 contains 14 residues. Trimming stripped 0 bases from V and 6 bases from J, with 10 bases between. The CDR3 DNA reads as TGTGCCAGCAGTTTATCGGGCCCATTGGATACGCAGTATTTT. This encodes CASSLSGPLDTQYF.

This clone came up once. This chain joins TRBV7-2 and TRBJ2-1; D unclear. Germline values: CDR1 SGHTA, CDR2 FQGNSA. The CDR3 runs to 13 residues. Trimming shortened V by 7 bases and J by 5 bases, and 12 bases separated the two germline ends. This chain's CDR3 is CASTPEPHNEQFF. The CDR3 DNA is TGTGCCAGCACCCCGGAGCCTCACAATGAGCAGTTCTTC.

The gene calls are TRBV5-6 and TRBJ2-7; possibly TRBD1 for D (5 bases). Germline V gene sequence: CDR1 SGHDT, CDR2 YYEEEE. This CDR3 comprises 15 residues. V shed 0 bases and J shed 6 bases, with 16 bases lying between them. The CDR3 loop is CASSLGLGRSAEQYF. The CDR3 nucleotides are TGTGCCAGCAGCTTGGGTTTGGGGCGCTCGGCCGAGCAGTACTTC. Together with reference TRBV5-6 and TRBJ2-7, the CDR3 gives the full variable domain: DAGVTQSPTHLIKTRGQQVTLRCSPKSGHDTVSWYQQALGQGPQFIFQYYEEEERQRGNFPDRFSGHQFPNYSSELNVNALLLGDSALYLCASSLGLGRSAEQYFGPGTRLTVT.

The chain couples TRBV28 to TRBJ1-6, with unresolved D. V lost 3 bases, J lost 9 bases, and 12 bases lay in between. This CDR3 comprises 14 residues. CDR1 is MDHEN and CDR2 is SYDVKM in the germline V gene. CDR3 DNA sequence: TGTGCCAGCAGTTTGCCACCCCCTGGTTCACCCCTCCACTTT. It yields the protein CASSLPPPGSPLHF.

The V and J genes are TRBV10-3 and TRBJ2-1; D possibly uses TRBD1 or TRBD2 (5 bases each). The CDR3 has 14 residues. The V gene lost 3 bases and the J gene lost 4 bases, with 10 bases spanning the gap. Germline CDR1 is ENHRY and CDR2 is SYGVKD. The CDR3 loop reads CAISDGAAYNEQFF. CDR3 DNA: TGTGCCATCAGTGACGGGGCAGCTTACAATGAGCAGTTCTTC.

The chain has TRBV6-5 and TRBJ1-6; D may be TRBD1 (5 bases). Per germline, CDR1 MNHEY and CDR2 SVGAGI. V was pared by 6 bases and J by 7 bases, with 10 bases between. CDR3 length: 13 amino acids. CDR3 protein: CASRDTENSPLHF. CDR3 nucleotide sequence: TGTGCCAGCAGGGACACGGAAAATTCACCCCTCCACTTT.

The rearrangement joins TRBV4-2 to TRBJ2-5; D remains ambiguous. CDR1 is LGHNA, CDR2 YNFKEQ, per germline. V dropped 0 bases and J dropped 1 base, with 6 bases sitting between them. The CDR3 spans 14 residues. DNA of the CDR3: TGTGCCAGCAGCCAAGATGTACGCCAAGAGACCCAGTACTTC. It is translated as CASSQDVRQETQYF.

J is TRBJ2-3 and V is TRBV4-3; weak D call: TRBD1 (6 bases). The CDR3 has 15 amino acids. The V and J ends lost 4 bases and 0 bases respectively, with 11 bases between them. Germline assignment: CDR1 LGHNA and CDR2 YSLEER. CDR3 residues: CASSLTGSSTDTQYF. DNA of the CDR3: TGCGCCAGCAGCCTCACAGGGTCTAGCACAGATACGCAGTATTTT.

The chain combines TRBV27 with TRBJ2-7; D not certain. This CDR3 contains 13 residues. Germline-derived CDR1 and CDR2 are MNHEY and SMNVEV (reference sequence). V lost 3 bases, J lost 3 bases, and 9 bases lay in between. In nucleotides, the CDR3 is TGTGCCAGCAGTTTCGGCAGTTACTACGAGCAGTACTTC. Its translation: CASSFGSYYEQYF.

This clone was seen a single time. The J gene is TRBJ1-2, the V gene TRBV5-8; D ambiguous. CDR3 length: 13 residues. CDR1 and CDR2 (germline): SGHTS, YDEGEE. V lost 2 bases, J lost 2 bases, and 7 bases lay in between. The CDR3 DNA is TGTGCCAGCAGCTTCGGCAGAAACTATGGCTACACCTTC. It yields the protein CASSFGRNYGYTF.

This clone was found once. The rearrangement links TRBV19 to TRBJ2-2; maybe TRBD1 (6 bases). The CDR3 contains 17 residues. V lost 1 base, J lost 2 bases, and 14 bases lay in between. The germline gives CDR1 LNHDA, CDR2 SQIVND (reference sequence). CDR3 amino acids: CASSIGQGIRNTGELFF. In nucleotides, the CDR3 is TGTGCCAGTAGTATAGGGCAGGGGATACGAAACACCGGGGAGCTGTTTTTT.

The V gene is TRBV28, the J gene TRBJ1-6; TRBD1 matches 12 bases. Germline CDR1 reads MDHEN; CDR2 reads SYDVKM. This CDR3 is built from 15 residues. After removal of 5 bases from V and 11 bases from J, the junction contained 7 bases not matched to a gene. CDR3 sequence reads: CASSPGTGGRTPLHF. The CDR3 bases are TGTGCCAGCAGTCCCGGGACAGGGGGCCGTACACCCCTCCACTTT.